A single sample is the source of the 18 T cell receptor beta chains below, sequenced in a study of blood T cell repertoires in COVID-19. Data came from immunoSEQ multiplex PCR; TCRdb stores just in-frame clones and leaves some out. Of about 35,000 clones in the sample, around 80% were seen once. Sequenced: peripheral blood. These receptors all stem from an older man with active or convalescent COVID-19.

Written as DNA, the CDR3 is TGTGCCAGCAGCCCAGGGGCAATCAACAGGGGGCGCAATTCACCCCTCCACTTT. Its translation: CASSPGAINRGRNSPLHF. The genes are TRBV3-1 (or the pseudogene TRBV3-2) and TRBJ1-6; 9 positions agree with TRBD1. Germline lookup yields CDR1 LGHDT and CDR2 YNNKEL (reference sequence). The trim removed 4 bases at V and 7 bases at J, leaving 14 bases unmatched. The CDR3 covers 18 residues.

The CDR3 DNA sequence: TGTGCCAGCTCACCAAGGCCGCAGGGAGCGGGTGAGACCCAGTACTTC. Translating gives CASSPRPQGAGETQYF. The chain uses TRBV18 and TRBJ2-5; D is perhaps TRBD2 (6 bases). V dropped 2 bases and J dropped 5 bases, with 18 bases sitting between them. CDR1 and CDR2 (germline): KGHSH, LQKENI. The length of the CDR3 is 16 residues.

The chain carries TRBV19 and TRBJ1-1, with TRBD1 matching over 8 bases. Trimming took 6 bases from V and 1 from J; bases not matched to a gene: 7. CDR3 length: 15 residues. CDR1 LNHDA and CDR2 SQIVND come from the germline V gene (reference sequence). The CDR3 bases are TGTGCCAGTAGCACCGGGACAGGAGCGAACACTGAAGCTTTCTTT. Translated: CASSTGTGANTEAFF.

This chain connects TRBV5-6 to TRBJ2-7, with 9 bases identical to TRBD1. CDR3 length: 12 amino acids. J gave up 6 bases and V 7 bases, and 5 bases lay outside the gene matches. Germline CDR1 is SGHDT and CDR2 is YYEEEE. For the CDR3, the DNA is TGTGCCAGCGAGGACAGGGGCGGCGAGCAGTACTTC. Translating it yields CASEDRGGEQYF.

The V call is TRBV18, the J call TRBJ2-7; TRBD2 aligns across 8 bases. V gave up 6 bases and J gave up 6 bases; unmatched junction bases: 4. Germline V lookup: CDR1 KGHSH, CDR2 LQKENI. The CDR3 contains 12 residues. The CDR3 sequence: CASSPAGGEQYF. CDR3 nucleotides: TGTGCCAGCTCGCCGGCGGGGGGCGAGCAGTACTTC. Supplemented by reference TRBV18 and TRBJ2-7, the full variable domain reads NAGVMQNPRHLVRRRGQEARLRCSPMKGHSHVYWYRQLPEEGLKFMVYLQKENIIDESGMPKERFSAEFPKEGPSILRIQQVVRGDSAAYFCASSPAGGEQYFGPGTRLTVT.

The V gene is TRBV10-3, the J gene TRBJ1-2; 7 bases map to TRBD1. V lost 6 bases, J lost 6 bases, and 10 bases stayed unmatched. From germline, CDR1 is ENHRY and CDR2 SYGVKD. This CDR3 comprises 14 residues. The CDR3 is CAIRAGTEVNGYTF. The CDR3 nucleotides are TGTGCCATCAGAGCCGGGACAGAGGTAAATGGCTACACCTTC.

The V and J genes are TRBV7-6 and TRBJ2-7, with D maybe TRBD1 (5 bases). The CDR3 is 17 residues long. Trimming pared 5 bases from V and 4 bases from J, leaving 24 bases between. Germline values: CDR1 SGHVS, CDR2 FNYEAQ. The CDR3 is CASSLLSTGAEFYEQYF. As DNA, the CDR3 is TGTGCCAGCAGCCTGCTATCGACTGGGGCGGAGTTTTACGAGCAGTACTTC.

This chain connects TRBV7-2 to TRBJ2-1, with 12 bases lining up with TRBD2. Germline CDR1 reads SGHTA; CDR2 reads FQGNSA. This CDR3 spans 16 amino acids. The V segment lost 5 bases and the J segment 5 bases; nucleotides outside the gene matches: 7. CDR3 sequence (DNA): TGTGCCAGCAGCCTGAGGACTAGCGGGACGCACAATGAGCAGTTCTTC. Translation gives CASSLRTSGTHNEQFF.

Comment on this clone: This sample also contains other DNA sequences that code for the same CDR3. The chain couples TRBV28 to TRBJ2-7; 7 bases match TRBD1. This CDR3 has 13 residues. Germline lookup yields CDR1 MDHEN and CDR2 SYDVKM. V was clipped by 5 bases and J by 3 bases; unmatched bases: 4. CDR3 in amino acids: CASSPGTDYEQYF. Here the CDR3 DNA reads TGTGCCAGCAGTCCAGGGACAGACTACGAGCAGTACTTC.

This chain uses TRBV28 with TRBJ2-7; D unresolved. The germline V gene has CDR1 MDHEN and CDR2 SYDVKM. The CDR3 totals 12 residues. V was cut by 6 bases and J by 1 base, with 7 bases left in between. CDR3: CASSGPSYEQYF. CDR3 in DNA: TGTGCCAGCAGCGGTCCATCCTACGAGCAGTACTTC.

V gene TRBV6-6 combines with J gene TRBJ2-7, with 11 bases matching TRBD2. Germline V gives CDR1 MNHNY, CDR2 SVGAGI (reference sequence). V shed 7 bases and J 9 bases; nucleotides not matched to a gene: 11. This CDR3 contains 14 residues. CDR3 DNA sequence: TGTGCCAGCACCATAGCGGGAGGGTGGGGCGTGCAGTACTTC. This codes for CASTIAGGWGVQYF.

V is TRBV11-2 and J is TRBJ1-5, with a possible D match to TRBD1 (5 bases). The length of the CDR3 is 14 residues. V was clipped by 5 bases and J by 3 bases, with 11 bases between them. CDR1 and CDR2 from the germline V gene are SGHAT and FQNNGV. CDR3 sequence reads: CASSPETDNQPQHF. Here the CDR3 DNA reads TGTGCCAGCAGCCCGGAGACAGACAATCAGCCCCAGCATTTT.

This clone turned up a few times. The rearrangement joins TRBV15 to TRBJ2-1, with D possibly matching TRBD2 (6 bases). Germline CDR1 is LNHNV and CDR2 is YYDKDF (reference sequence). Trimming left V 3 bases short and J 5 bases short, with 14 bases between. The length of the CDR3 is 15 residues. CDR3 sequence (DNA): TGTGCCACCAGCAGTAAGCCGGGAGCGAACAATGAGCAGTTCTTC. It is translated as CATSSKPGANNEQFF.

The rearrangement joins TRBV14 to TRBJ1-6; D unresolved. The CDR3 covers 14 residues. CDR1 SGHDN and CDR2 FVKESK come from the germline V gene. V shed 1 base and J shed 7 bases, with 8 bases lying between them. DNA for the CDR3: TGTGCCAGCAGCCAAGCTCCGGGGAATTCACCCCTCCACTTT. It yields the protein CASSQAPGNSPLHF. Full variable domain (missing parts from reference TRBV14 and TRBJ1-6): EAGVTQFPSHSVIEKGQTVTLRCDPISGHDNLYWYRRVMGKEIKFLLHFVKESKQDESGMPNNRFLAERTGGTYSTLKVQPAELEDSGVYFCASSQAPGNSPLHFGNGTRLTVT.

The chain uses TRBV6-5 and TRBJ1-1; D might be TRBD1 (6 bases). V was trimmed by 0 bases and J by 0 bases, leaving 11 bases between them. This CDR3 comprises 16 residues. Germline V CDR1 and CDR2: MNHEY, SVGAGI. The CDR3 coding sequence is TGTGCCAGCAGTTACTCGAGTCAGGGGATGAACACTGAAGCTTTCTTT. Protein: CASSYSSQGMNTEAFF.

The J gene is TRBJ1-1, the V gene TRBV6-5; D not resolved. The germline V gene has CDR1 MNHEY and CDR2 SVGAGI. V was trimmed by 0 bases and J by 0 bases, leaving 8 bases between them. This CDR3 has 15 residues. The CDR3 region has the DNA TGTGCCAGCAGTTACTCGTCCGGTTTGAACACTGAAGCTTTCTTT. The encoded protein is CASSYSSGLNTEAFF.

This chain uses TRBV5-4 with TRBJ2-7; D perhaps matches TRBD2 (6 bases). V shed 4 bases and J shed 3 bases, with 11 bases lying between them. The CDR3 covers 13 residues. Germline CDR1 reads SGHNT; CDR2 reads YYREEE (reference sequence). The CDR3 spells CASSPPGLYEQYF. CDR3 in DNA: TGTGCCAGCAGCCCGCCGGGACTCTACGAGCAGTACTTC.

The chain joins TRBV5-1 to TRBJ1-1; D gene unclear. The germline CDR1 and CDR2 sequences are SGHRS and YFSETQ. CDR3 length equals 14 residues. V lost 0 bases and J lost 1, with 7 bases in between. For the CDR3, the DNA is TGCGCCAGCAGCTTGGAGGCGGCGAACACTGAAGCTTTCTTT. This translates into CASSLEAANTEAFF.